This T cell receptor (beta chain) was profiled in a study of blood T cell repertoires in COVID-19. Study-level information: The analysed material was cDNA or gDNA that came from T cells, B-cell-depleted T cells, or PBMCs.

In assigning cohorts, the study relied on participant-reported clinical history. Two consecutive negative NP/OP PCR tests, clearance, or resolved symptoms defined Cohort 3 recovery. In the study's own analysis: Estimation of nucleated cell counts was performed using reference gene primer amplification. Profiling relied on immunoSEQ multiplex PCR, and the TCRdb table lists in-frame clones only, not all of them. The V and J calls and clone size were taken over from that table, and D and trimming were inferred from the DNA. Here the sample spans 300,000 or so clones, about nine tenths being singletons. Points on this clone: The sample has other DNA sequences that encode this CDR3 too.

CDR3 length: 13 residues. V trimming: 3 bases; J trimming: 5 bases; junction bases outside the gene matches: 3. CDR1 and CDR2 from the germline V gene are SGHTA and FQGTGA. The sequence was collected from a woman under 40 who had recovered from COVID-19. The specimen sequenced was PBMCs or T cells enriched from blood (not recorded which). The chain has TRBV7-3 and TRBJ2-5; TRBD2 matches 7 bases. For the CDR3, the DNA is TGTGCCAGCAGCTTCCAGGGAGGGGAGACCCAGTACTTC. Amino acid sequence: CASSFQGGETQYF.